The rows below give T cell receptor beta chains drawn from one sample of a study of metastatic and nonmetastatic thyroid tumors. With MiXCR, TCRdb called clones anew from the PCR reads. The table records about 70,000 clones, roughly 18% of them present only once. The sequenced sample was blood. Receptors were obtained from a female donor with papillary thyroid cancer or a benign thyroid nodule (not recorded which). Some clones in this sample may be carry-over from other donors' samples. The CDR3 runs from the conserved cysteine through the conserved F or W. Fields, in order: J gene, clone size, D gene, V gene, CDR3 protein, CDR3 DNA. A D gene is named only where the DNA matches it firmly. Some rows mark clone size as missing; the rest say once, few, many or name a class of expanded clone.

TRBJ1-5 many - TRBV27 CASRPGTRGNQPQHF TGTGCCAGCAGACCGGGAACCAGGGGCAATCAGCCCCAGCATTTT
TRBJ1-2 many - TRBV29-1 CSVERDYGYTF TGCAGCGTCGAGCGGGATTATGGCTACACCTTC
TRBJ1-3 - - TRBV14 CASSQNYLTFSGNTIYF TGTGCCAGCAGCCAAAACTATCTAACCTTCTCTGGAAACACCATATATTTT
TRBJ2-1 many TRBD2 TRBV7-3 CASSPGLAGSYNEQFF TGTGCCAGCAGCCCCGGGCTAGCGGGCTCCTACAATGAGCAGTTCTTC
TRBJ2-7 few - TRBV6-1 CASESGWSYEQYF TGTGCCAGCGAATCAGGGTGGTCCTACGAGCAGTACTTC
TRBJ2-3 - TRBD2 TRBV9 CASSPPGLAGPTDTQYF TGTGCCAGCAGCCCCCCCGGCCTAGCGGGTCCCACAGATACGCAGTATTTT
TRBJ2-1 many - TRBV20-1 CSAREGTGAQFF TGCAGTGCTAGAGAGGGGACTGGGGCGCAGTTCTTC
TRBJ1-2 - TRBD1 TRBV6-4 CASSDAPGQAYGYTF TGTGCCAGCAGTGACGCCCCGGGACAGGCTTATGGCTACACCTTC
TRBJ1-3 many TRBD1 TRBV7-9 CASSLRQGPNTIYF TGTGCCAGCAGCCTCCGACAGGGACCCAACACCATATATTTT
TRBJ1-1 many - TRBV20-1 CSAYPWNTEAFF TGCAGTGCATACCCGTGGAACACTGAAGCTTTCTTT
TRBJ2-7 many TRBD2 TRBV2 CASSPTSGRAREQYF TGTGCCAGCAGTCCGACTAGCGGGAGGGCCAGGGAGCAGTACTTC
TRBJ2-7 few TRBD1 TRBV7-2 CASSLAQGWAHYYEQYF TGTGCCAGCAGCTTAGCACAGGGGTGGGCCCACTACTACGAGCAGTACTTC
TRBJ2-1 many TRBD2 TRBV9 CASSGGLAGEFNEQFF TGTGCCAGCAGCGGGGGACTAGCGGGAGAGTTCAATGAGCAGTTCTTC
TRBJ1-4 many - TRBV29-1 CSVIGEDEKLFF TGCAGCGTTATCGGGGAGGATGAAAAACTGTTTTTT
TRBJ1-3 - - TRBV4-1 CASSSGSFTGNTIYF TGCGCCAGCAGCTCCGGGAGTTTTACTGGAAACACCATATATTTT